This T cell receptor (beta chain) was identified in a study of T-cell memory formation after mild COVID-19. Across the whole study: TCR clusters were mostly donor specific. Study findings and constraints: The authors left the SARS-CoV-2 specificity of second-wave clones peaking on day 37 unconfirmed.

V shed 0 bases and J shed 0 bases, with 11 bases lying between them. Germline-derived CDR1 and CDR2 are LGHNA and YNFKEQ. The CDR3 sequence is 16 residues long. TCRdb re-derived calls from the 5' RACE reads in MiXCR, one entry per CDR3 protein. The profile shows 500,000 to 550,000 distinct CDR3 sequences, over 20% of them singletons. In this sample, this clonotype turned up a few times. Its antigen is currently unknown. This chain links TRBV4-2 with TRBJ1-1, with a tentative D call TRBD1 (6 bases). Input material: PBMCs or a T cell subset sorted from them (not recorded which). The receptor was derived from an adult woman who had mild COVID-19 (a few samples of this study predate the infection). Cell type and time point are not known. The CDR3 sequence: CASSQDGGGMNTEAFF. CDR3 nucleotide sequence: TGTGCCAGCAGCCAAGATGGAGGGGGGATGAACACTGAAGCTTTCTTT.